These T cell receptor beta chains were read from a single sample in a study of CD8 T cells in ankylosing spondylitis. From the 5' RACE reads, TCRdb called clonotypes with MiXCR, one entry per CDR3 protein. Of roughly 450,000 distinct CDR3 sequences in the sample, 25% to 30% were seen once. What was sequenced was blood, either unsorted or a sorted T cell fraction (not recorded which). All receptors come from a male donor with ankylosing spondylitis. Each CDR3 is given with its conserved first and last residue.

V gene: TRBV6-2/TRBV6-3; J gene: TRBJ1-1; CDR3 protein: CASSYAALEAFF
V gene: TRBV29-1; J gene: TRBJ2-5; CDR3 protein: CSAPIAGGGETQYF
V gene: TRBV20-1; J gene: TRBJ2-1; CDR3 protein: CSARKPTGTSGRGNEQFF
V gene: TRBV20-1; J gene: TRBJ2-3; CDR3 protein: CSAPGLAVTDTQYF
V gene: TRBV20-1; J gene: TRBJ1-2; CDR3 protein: CKIWGGVYGYTF
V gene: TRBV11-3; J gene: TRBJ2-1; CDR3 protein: CASSPGLAGINNEQFF
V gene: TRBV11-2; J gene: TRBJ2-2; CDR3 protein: CASSPSGGRVSGELFF
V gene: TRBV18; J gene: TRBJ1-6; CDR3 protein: CASSPVASGGDSPLHF
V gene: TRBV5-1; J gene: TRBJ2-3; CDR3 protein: CASSSFDRGPDTQYF
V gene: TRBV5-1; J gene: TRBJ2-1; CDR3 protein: CASSSNRGEQFF
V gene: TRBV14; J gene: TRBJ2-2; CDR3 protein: CASSQDPPETINTGELFF
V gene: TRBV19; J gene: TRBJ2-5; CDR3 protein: CASLSIDGAGETQYF
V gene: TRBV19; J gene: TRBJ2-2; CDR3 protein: CASSSDLAKGELFF
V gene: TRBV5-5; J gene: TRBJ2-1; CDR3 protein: CASSQPGKGYNEQFF
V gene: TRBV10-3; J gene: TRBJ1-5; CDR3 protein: CAISEYRGDSNQPQHF
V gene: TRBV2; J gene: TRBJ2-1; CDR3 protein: CASSNSGSEQFF
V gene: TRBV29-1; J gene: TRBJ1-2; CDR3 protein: CSVSTGEWVYGYTF
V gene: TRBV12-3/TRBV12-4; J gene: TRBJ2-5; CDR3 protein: CASSLGDAGREETQYF
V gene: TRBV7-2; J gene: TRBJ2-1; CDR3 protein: CASSPKWRNSYNEQFF
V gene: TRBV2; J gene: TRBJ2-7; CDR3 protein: CASGRDRDYEQYF
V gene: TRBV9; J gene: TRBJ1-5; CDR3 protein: CASSEGSNQPQHF
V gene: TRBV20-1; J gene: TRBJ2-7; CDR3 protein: CSAREGSAGSYEQYF
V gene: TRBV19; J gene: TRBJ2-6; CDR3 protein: CASSTGKSGANVLTF
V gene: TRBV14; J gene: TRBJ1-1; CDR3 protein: CASSQGVANTEAFF
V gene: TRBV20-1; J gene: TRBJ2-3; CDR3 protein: CSASEPSGSQYF
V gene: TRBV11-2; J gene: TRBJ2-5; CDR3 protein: CASSLDGTSRSETQYF
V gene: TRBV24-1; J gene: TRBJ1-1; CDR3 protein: CATSDSGPNTEAFF
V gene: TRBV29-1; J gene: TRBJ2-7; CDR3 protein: CSVSGGFSYEQYF
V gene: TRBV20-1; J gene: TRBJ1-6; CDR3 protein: CSARDRQGNSPLHF
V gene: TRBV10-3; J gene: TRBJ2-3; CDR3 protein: CAISLGLADTDTQYF
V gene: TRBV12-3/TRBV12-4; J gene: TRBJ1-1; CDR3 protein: CASTQGLGDTEAFF
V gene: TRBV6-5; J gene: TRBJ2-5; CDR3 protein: CASSYSTGETQYF
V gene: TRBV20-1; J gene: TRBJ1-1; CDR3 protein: CSATARGRRMNTEAFF
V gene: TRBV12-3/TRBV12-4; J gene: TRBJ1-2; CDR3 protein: CASIRAGWANYGYTF
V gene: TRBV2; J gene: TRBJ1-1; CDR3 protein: CASSTISNTEAFF
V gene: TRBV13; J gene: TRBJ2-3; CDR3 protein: CASSPSRADTQYF
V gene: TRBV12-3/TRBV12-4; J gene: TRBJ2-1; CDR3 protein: CASSSSGTLNEQFF
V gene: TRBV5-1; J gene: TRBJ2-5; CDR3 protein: CASSLQPGTETQYF
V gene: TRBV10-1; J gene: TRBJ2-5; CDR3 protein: CASSGTGGKGGLQETQYF
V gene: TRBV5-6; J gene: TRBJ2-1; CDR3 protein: CASSSTSAGYNEQFF
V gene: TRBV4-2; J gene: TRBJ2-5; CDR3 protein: CASNRAGVDETQYF
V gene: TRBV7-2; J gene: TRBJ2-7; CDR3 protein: CASSLSRLADEQYF
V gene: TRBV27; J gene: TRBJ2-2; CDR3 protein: CASSLNGGKSHGELFF
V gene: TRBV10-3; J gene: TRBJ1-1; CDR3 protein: CAISVDSGTEAFF
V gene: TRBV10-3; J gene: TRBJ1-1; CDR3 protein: CAITLDRENTEAFF
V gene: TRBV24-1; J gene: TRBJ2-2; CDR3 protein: CATSDVVGAGTGELFF
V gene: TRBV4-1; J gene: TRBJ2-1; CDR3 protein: CASSQAGGSSYNEQFF
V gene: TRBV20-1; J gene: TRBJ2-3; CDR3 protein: CSARVPGGRPGTDTQYF
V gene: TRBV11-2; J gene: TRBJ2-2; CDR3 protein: CATGSFLGTGELFF
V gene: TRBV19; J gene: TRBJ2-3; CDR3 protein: CASGTAGGSTDTQYF
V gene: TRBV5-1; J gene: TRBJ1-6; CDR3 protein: CASSVSDSPLHF
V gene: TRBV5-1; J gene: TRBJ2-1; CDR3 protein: CASSPDREQFF
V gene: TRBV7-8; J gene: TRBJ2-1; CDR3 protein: CASSRTAEQFF
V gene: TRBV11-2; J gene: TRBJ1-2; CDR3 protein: CASSPSTYVGGPGGYSGGYTF
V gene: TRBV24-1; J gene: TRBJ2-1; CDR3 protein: CATSGPGQGPFSTSGGREQFF
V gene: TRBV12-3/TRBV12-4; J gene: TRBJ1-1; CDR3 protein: CASSRNIDTEAFF
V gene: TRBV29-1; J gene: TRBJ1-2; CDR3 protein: CSVEDPYGYTF
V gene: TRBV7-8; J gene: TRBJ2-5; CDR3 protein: CASRIQGPGETQYF